This T cell receptor beta chain appears in the sequencing data of a study of molecular identifiers for immune sequencing clone quantification. TCRdb re-analysed the PCR reads in MiXCR, keeping a single row per CDR3 protein. This sample yields fewer than 350,000 distinct CDR3 sequences, of which 24% are seen a single time; around 0.7% belongs to the top ten. CDR3 length: 15 residues. The V segment lost 2 bases and the J segment 4 bases; nucleotides outside the gene matches: 3. From germline, CDR1 is MNHNY and CDR2 SVGAGI (reference sequence). This clonotype was seen only a few times. Libraries of naive CD8 T cells were made from around 20,000 to 1,000,000 sorted cells. They used 10%, 30% or 50% RNA.

The specimen was naive CD8+ T cells from blood, with Jurkat cell RNA spiked in. The subset: FACS-sorted CD8+CD4-CCR7+CD45RA+ naive T cells. The sequence derives from a human donor in good health. Some libraries in this study had Jurkat cell RNA spiked in. The rearrangement joins TRBV6-6 to TRBJ2-7; 12 bases map to TRBD2. As DNA, the CDR3 is TGTGCCAGCAGTTACCCGACTAGCGGGAGTTACGAGCAGTACTTC. Residues: CASSYPTSGSYEQYF.